These 25 T cell receptor beta chains were sequenced from one sample in a study of T cells after yellow fever vaccination. TCRdb re-derived calls from the 5' RACE reads in MiXCR, one entry per CDR3 protein. The sample comprises more than 250,000 distinct CDR3 sequences, 6.8% of which are singletons, and roughly a sixth rests with the top ten. Sequencing was performed on PBMCs, taken 45 days after the first yellow fever vaccination. The source is a man aged 18 to 30 who received the YFV17D yellow fever vaccine.

The chain carries TRBV15 and TRBJ2-5; D not resolved. Trimming shortened V by 0 bases and J by 2 bases, and 13 bases separated the two germline ends. Germline loops: CDR1 LNHNV, CDR2 YYDKDF (reference sequence). The CDR3 sequence is 16 residues long. The CDR3 is CATSRESGWLQETQYF. For the CDR3, the DNA is TGTGCCACCAGCAGAGAATCCGGCTGGCTACAAGAGACCCAGTACTTC. The whole variable domain, filled in from reference TRBV15 and TRBJ2-5, reads DAMVIQNPRYQVTQFGKPVTLSCSQTLNHNVMYWYQQKSSQAPKLLFHYYDKDFNNEADTPDNFQSRRPNTSFCFLDIRSPGLGDTAMYLCATSRESGWLQETQYFGPGTRLLVL.

The chain has TRBV10-3 and TRBJ2-1; 7 bases fit TRBD1. Germline V CDR1 and CDR2: ENHRY, SYGVKD. CDR3 size: 13 residues. The ends lost 10 bases at V and 5 bases at J; junction bases unmatched: 8. The CDR3 loop is CATRGGSHNEQFF. In nucleotides, the CDR3 is TGTGCCACCCGAGGGGGCTCACACAATGAGCAGTTCTTC.

The V and J genes are TRBV29-1 and TRBJ2-2; 8 nucleotides line up with TRBD2. The germline V gene has CDR1 SQVTM and CDR2 ANQGSEA. This CDR3 contains 16 residues. The V gene end was trimmed by 3 bases and the J gene end by 6 bases; junction bases not matched to a gene: 12. CDR3 loop: CSVEGGAGGLPGELFF. CDR3 DNA: TGCAGCGTTGAGGGCGGCGCGGGGGGTTTGCCCGGGGAGCTGTTTTTT.

This clonotype was seen more than once but under ten times. The genes are TRBV4-2 and TRBJ1-4; tentatively, D is TRBD1 (6 bases). CDR3 length equals 13 residues. V was cut by 0 bases and J by 10 bases, with 9 bases left in between. Germline values: CDR1 LGHNA, CDR2 YNFKEQ. CDR3 sequence reads: CASSQDQGGKLFF. The CDR3 DNA sequence: TGTGCCAGCAGCCAAGATCAAGGGGGAAAACTGTTTTTT.

The chain uses TRBV4-3 and TRBJ1-2; 7 bases line up with TRBD1. The junction had 12 bases not matched to a gene; V was cut back by 5 bases and J by 0 bases. Germline V gene lookup returns CDR1 LGHNA and CDR2 YSLEER. The CDR3 contains 17 residues. Written as DNA, the CDR3 is TGCGCCAGCAGCGGGTACGGGACAGAGTATTCTAACTATGGCTACACCTTC. Translating it yields CASSGYGTEYSNYGYTF.

This clonotype was found a few times. J is TRBJ1-6 and V is TRBV18; 8 bases map to TRBD1. V lost 4 bases to trimming and J lost 5 bases; unmatched junction nucleotides: 10. The CDR3 has 17 residues. Germline assignment: CDR1 KGHSH and CDR2 LQKENI. CDR3 DNA: TGTGCCAGCTCACGACCAGGGGGCCGTGGGGATAATTCACCCCTCCACTTT. Translating gives CASSRPGGRGDNSPLHF.

The CDR3 coding sequence is TGCAGTGCTAGAGAAATTAGCGGGGGTGAGCAGTTCTTC. It codes for CSAREISGGEQFF. This sequence joins TRBV20-1 and TRBJ2-1; 9 nucleotides line up with TRBD2. V dropped 0 bases and J dropped 9; count of bases not matched to a gene: 3. The V gene's germline CDR1 is DFQATT and CDR2 SNEGSKA (reference sequence). The CDR3 length is 13 residues.

This clonotype was seen many times. The rearrangement links TRBV4-3 to TRBJ1-1, with 7 bases matching TRBD1. This CDR3 has 19 amino acids. Per the germline V gene, CDR1 is LGHNA and CDR2 is YSLEER. Germline trimming cut 0 bases from V and 0 bases from J; bases unmatched to any gene: 13. The CDR3 spells CASSQEWIRGRIMNTEAFF. The DNA for the CDR3 is TGCGCCAGCAGCCAAGAATGGATCAGGGGGAGGATAATGAACACTGAAGCTTTCTTT.

The genes are TRBV6-2 or TRBV6-3 and TRBJ1-2; a possible D gene is TRBD1 (6 bases). The CDR3 is made up of 12 amino acids. Trimming stripped 7 bases from V and 8 bases from J, with 14 bases between. CDR1 is MNHEY and CDR2 is SVGEGT in the germline V gene. Here the CDR3 reads CASKRGFLGYTF. CDR3 sequence (DNA): TGTGCCAGCAAGAGGGGGTTTCTAGGCTACACCTTC.

This clonotype was observed at least ten times. The CDR3 sequence: CASSLAGGLNEQFF. The CDR3 bases are TGTGCCAGCAGTTTAGCGGGGGGTCTTAATGAGCAGTTCTTC. The gene calls are TRBV27 and TRBJ2-1; 8 bases match TRBD2. The CDR3 runs 14 residues. CDR1 is MNHEY, CDR2 SMNVEV, per germline (reference sequence). V gave up 2 bases and J gave up 7 bases; unmatched junction bases: 4.

This chain joins TRBV5-1 and TRBJ2-5; the match to TRBD2 covers 7 bases. The CDR3 is 15 residues long. Trimming took 1 base from V and 0 from J; bases not matched to a gene: 3. The germline CDR1 and CDR2 sequences are SGHRS and YFSETQ. DNA for the CDR3: TGCGCCAGCAGCTTGAGGGGAGGGTACCAAGAGACCCAGTACTTC. As protein: CASSLRGGYQETQYF.

This chain joins TRBV5-1 and TRBJ2-5, with D perhaps matching TRBD2 (5 bases). Trimming stripped 0 bases from V and 7 bases from J, with 10 bases between. The length of the CDR3 is 13 residues. Germline V gives CDR1 SGHRS, CDR2 YFSETQ. The CDR3 coding sequence is TGCGCCAGCAGCTTGGATCTGGCGGGGACCCAGTACTTC. Amino acid sequence: CASSLDLAGTQYF.

This clonotype showed up just a few times. This CDR3 is CASSSDRAYEQYV. CDR3 nucleotide sequence: TGTGCCAGCAGCTCGGACAGGGCCTACGAGCAGTACGTC. This chain uses TRBV5-6 with TRBJ2-7, with TRBD1 identical over 8 bases. CDR3 length: 13 residues. The ends lost 3 bases at V and 2 bases at J; junction bases unmatched: 1. CDR1 and CDR2 (germline): SGHDT, YYEEEE.

V is TRBV7-6 and J is TRBJ2-3; 9 bases are shared with TRBD2. Germline CDR1 reads SGHVS; CDR2 reads FNYEAQ. Unmatched junction bases numbered 4, after V lost 1 base and J lost 2 bases. The CDR3 has 16 residues. CDR3 coding DNA: TGTGCCAGCAGCTTAGTGGCTAGCGGGGCCACAGATACGCAGTATTTT. Translated, it gives CASSLVASGATDTQYF. Looking up the rest from reference TRBV7-6 and TRBJ2-3 gives the full variable domain: GAGVSQSPRYKVTKRGQDVALRCDPISGHVSLYWYRQALGQGPEFLTYFNYEAQQDKSGLPNDRFSAERPEGSISTLTIQRTEQRDSAMYRCASSLVASGATDTQYFGPGTRLTVL.

This clonotype was seen many times. The chain joins TRBV4-1 to TRBJ1-1; possible D gene TRBD1, 5 bases. The germline V gene has CDR1 MGHRA and CDR2 YSYEKL. V was shortened by 1 base and J by 1 base, with 10 bases between the two germline ends. The CDR3 runs 15 residues. In DNA, the CDR3 is TGCGCCAGCAGCCAAGGGGGGTGGGCGAACACTGAAGCTTTCTTT. Translating it yields CASSQGGWANTEAFF.

This chain's CDR3 is CAIRRQSNEKLFF. The DNA of the CDR3 is TGTGCCATCCGGAGGCAGAGCAATGAAAAACTGTTTTTT. The genes are TRBV10-3 and TRBJ1-4; D ambiguous. The CDR3 has 13 amino acids. Trimming shortened V by 8 bases and J by 5 bases, and 12 bases separated the two germline ends. Germline V gene data show CDR1 as ENHRY and CDR2 as SYGVKD.

V is TRBV4-3 and J is TRBJ2-1; perhaps TRBD2 as D (5 bases). Germline loops: CDR1 LGHNA, CDR2 YSLEER. This CDR3 contains 17 residues. Trimming pared 3 bases from V and 0 bases from J, leaving 15 bases between. This CDR3 reads CASSHSYPGSSYNEQFF. CDR3 sequence (DNA): TGCGCCAGCAGCCACTCGTACCCGGGGAGCTCCTACAATGAGCAGTTCTTC.

This clonotype was counted between two and nine times. The gene calls are TRBV10-3 and TRBJ2-2; TRBD1 matches 9 bases. The germline gives CDR1 ENHRY, CDR2 SYGVKD. The CDR3 is made up of 14 amino acids. Trimming cost V 10 bases and J 5 bases; bases outside gene matches: 8. The CDR3 region is CATLEQGATGELFF. CDR3 sequence (DNA): TGTGCCACGTTAGAACAGGGGGCGACCGGGGAGCTGTTTTTT.

This clonotype has a count of ten or more. The rearrangement links TRBV18 to TRBJ1-4; no reliable D call. Germline CDR1 reads KGHSH; CDR2 reads LQKENI. The CDR3 has 14 residues. V lost 3 bases to trimming and J lost 5 bases, with 10 bases between them. Here the CDR3 reads CASSPQPENEKLFF. CDR3 coding DNA: TGTGCCAGCTCACCGCAGCCAGAAAATGAAAAACTGTTTTTT. Full variable domain (missing parts from reference TRBV18 and TRBJ1-4): NAGVMQNPRHLVRRRGQEARLRCSPMKGHSHVYWYRQLPEEGLKFMVYLQKENIIDESGMPKERFSAEFPKEGPSILRIQQVVRGDSAAYFCASSPQPENEKLFFGSGTQLSVL.

In this sample, this clonotype turned up a few times. The chain links TRBV7-9 to TRBJ2-2, with no clear D. The CDR3 covers 14 residues. From germline, CDR1 is SEHNR and CDR2 FQNEAQ (reference sequence). Between the trimmed V and J ends, which lost 7 bases and 3 bases, there was a span of 12 bases. This CDR3 reads CASTVTSDTGELFF. DNA for the CDR3: TGTGCCAGCACCGTCACGAGTGACACCGGGGAGCTGTTTTTT.

The chain has TRBV13 and TRBJ1-2, with 8 nucleotides matching TRBD1. The CDR3 has 15 residues. CDR1 and CDR2 (germline): PRHDT, FYEKMQ (reference sequence). V gave up 4 bases and J gave up 3 bases; unmatched junction bases: 7. CDR3 amino acids: CASSSGDRRYYGYTF. The CDR3 DNA reads as TGTGCCAGCAGCTCGGGGGACAGGCGCTACTATGGCTACACCTTC. Looking up the rest from reference TRBV13 and TRBJ1-2 gives the full variable domain: AAGVIQSPRHLIKEKRETATLKCYPIPRHDTVYWYQQGPGQDPQFLISFYEKMQSDKGSIPDRFSAQQFSDYHSELNMSSLELGDSALYFCASSSGDRRYYGYTFGSGTRLTVV.

This clonotype turned up a few times. The CDR3 loop is CASIPRGTPGNTIYF. CDR3 DNA: TGTGCCAGCATTCCCCGGGGGACACCTGGAAACACCATATATTTT. The V gene is TRBV12-3 or TRBV12-4, the J gene TRBJ1-3, with a weak D call TRBD1 (6 bases). The CDR3 runs 15 residues. The V gene lost 7 bases and the J gene lost 2 bases, with 15 bases spanning the gap.

This clonotype was counted a few times. The genes are TRBV7-2 and TRBJ2-3; 8 positions match TRBD2. Germline V gene data show CDR1 as SGHTA and CDR2 as FQGNSA. The V and J ends lost 4 bases and 0 bases, in that order; junction bases with no gene match: 3. The CDR3 is 15 residues long. The chain's CDR3 is CASSYSGGSTDTQYF. CDR3 nucleotide sequence: TGTGCCAGCAGCTACAGCGGGGGCAGCACAGATACGCAGTATTTT.

This clonotype occurred a few times. V is TRBV11-2 and J is TRBJ2-7; 10 bases are shared with TRBD2. Germline values: CDR1 SGHAT, CDR2 FQNNGV. V dropped 0 bases and J dropped 5; count of bases not matched to a gene: 1. The CDR3 length is 14 residues. The CDR3 loop is CASSLDGLADEQYF. The CDR3 bases are TGTGCCAGCAGCTTAGACGGACTAGCGGACGAGCAGTACTTC.

The chain recombines TRBV4-1 with TRBJ1-1; D unclear. This CDR3 comprises 11 residues. V lost 5 bases to trimming and J lost 11 bases, with 12 bases between them. The V gene's germline CDR1 is MGHRA and CDR2 YSYEKL. The CDR3 region is CASSSAMGAFF. CDR3 bases: TGCGCCAGCAGCAGCGCAATGGGCGCTTTCTTT.